The sample holds many counts of the clone carrying this T cell receptor beta chain. TCRdb processed the RT-PCR reads anew with MiXCR; each CDR3 protein has one entry. This table has hundreds of thousands of distinct CDR3 sequences, about 20% appearing once. This CDR3 spans 15 amino acids. The V and J ends lost 3 bases and 1 base respectively, with 12 bases between them. This sample was taken from a study of response to subunit inactivated influenza vaccine. Sequencing used PBMCs from blood, obtained 21 months after vaccination. This chain links TRBV12-3 or TRBV12-4 with TRBJ1-2; no clear D gene. The clonotype originates from a man aged 50 to 69 who received an inactivated influenza vaccine. CDR3 protein: CASSFIPRVNYGYTF. Written as DNA, the CDR3 is TGTGCCAGCAGTTTCATCCCAAGGGTTAACTATGGCTACACCTTC.